This T cell receptor (beta chain) was captured in a study of T-cell reconstitution after alpha-beta-depleted transplantation in children. Whole-study results and caveats: Reportedly, only several hundred clones from non-depleted graft cells drove alpha-beta T-cell counts at about two months. Diversity and T-cell counts at one year after transplant derived mostly from new T cells.

This sample's TCRbeta library carried unique molecular identifier barcodes. TCRdb reprocessed the PCR reads with MiXCR, giving one entry per CDR3 protein. Among roughly 250,000 distinct CDR3 sequences, 8.2% were seen once, and the ten largest hold 5% to 8%. In its sample, this clonotype was seen many times. Its specificity is not known. This sequence was found in a male patient younger than 18 who had a stem cell transplant for acute lymphoblastic leukemia, so the T cells may come from the graft donor. Sequences were derived from PBMCs, mostly from graft donor cells, sampled 180 days after TCRalphabeta/CD19-depleted stem cell transplant.

The CDR3 nucleotides are TGTGCCAGCAGCTTAGATCAGGGGGCTGGGGGCTACACCTTC. Its translation: CASSLDQGAGGYTF. The V call is TRBV11-2, the J call TRBJ1-2, with 8 bases aligning to TRBD1. CDR3 length: 14 amino acids. CDR1 and CDR2 (germline): SGHAT, FQNNGV. Trimming took 0 bases from V and 8 from J; bases not matched to a gene: 5.